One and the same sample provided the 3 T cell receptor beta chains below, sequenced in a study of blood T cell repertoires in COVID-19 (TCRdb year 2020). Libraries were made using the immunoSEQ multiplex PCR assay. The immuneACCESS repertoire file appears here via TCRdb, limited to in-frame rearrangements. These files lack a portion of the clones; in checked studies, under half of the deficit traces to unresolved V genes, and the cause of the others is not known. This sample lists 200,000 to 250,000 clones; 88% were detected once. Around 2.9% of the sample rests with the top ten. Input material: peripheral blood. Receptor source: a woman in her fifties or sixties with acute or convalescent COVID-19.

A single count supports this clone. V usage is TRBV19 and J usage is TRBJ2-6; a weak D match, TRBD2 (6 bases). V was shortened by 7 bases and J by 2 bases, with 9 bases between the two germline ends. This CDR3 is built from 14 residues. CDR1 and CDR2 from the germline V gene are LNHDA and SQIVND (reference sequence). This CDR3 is CASTPGAGANVLTF. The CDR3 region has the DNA TGTGCCAGTACCCCGGGGGCTGGGGCCAACGTCCTGACTTTC.

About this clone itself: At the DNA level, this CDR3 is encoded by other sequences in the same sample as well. The DNA of the CDR3 is TGCGCCAGCAGCTTGGTGGGGGGGAACACTGAAGCTTTCTTT. Encoded protein: CASSLVGGNTEAFF. J is TRBJ1-1 and V is TRBV5-1; D is perhaps TRBD1 (5 bases). Germline V gene sequence: CDR1 SGHRS, CDR2 YFSETQ. Trimming shortened V by 0 bases and J by 1 base, and 7 bases separated the two germline ends. The CDR3 has 14 residues.

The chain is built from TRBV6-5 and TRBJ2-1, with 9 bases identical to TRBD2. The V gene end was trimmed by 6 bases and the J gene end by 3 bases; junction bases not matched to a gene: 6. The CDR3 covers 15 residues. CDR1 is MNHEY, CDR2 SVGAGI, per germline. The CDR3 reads CASRRLAVNYNEQFF. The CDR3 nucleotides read TGTGCCAGCAGACGACTAGCGGTTAACTACAATGAGCAGTTCTTC.